A selection of T cell receptor beta chains follows, all from one sample in a study of OX40 agonist ivuxolimab in advanced cancers. The protocol was immunoSEQ multiplex PCR, while the TCRdb copy is restricted to in-frame clones and leaves out a portion. The table has roughly 20,000 clones, about nine tenths seen once. The specimen was CD4+ or CD8+ T cells sorted from blood, collected in a trial of the OX40 agonist ivuxolimab. The receptors derive from an adult with an advanced solid tumor such as melanoma, head and neck, liver or kidney cancer. Each CDR3 is given with its conserved first and last residue. Fields, in order: V gene, J gene, CDR3 protein.

TRBV5-6	TRBJ2-7	CASSPWDRDMNEQYF
TRBV4-1	TRBJ2-1	CASSFSGTGEYNEQFF
TRBV7-2	TRBJ2-7	CASSLAYDRGRDYEQYF
TRBV11-3	TRBJ1-1	CASSLGGNTEAFF
TRBV29-1	TRBJ2-3	CSGTGTSGTDTQYF
TRBV7-3	TRBJ2-5	CASSLSTSQETQYF
TRBV4-1	TRBJ1-6	CASSQDSVSPLHF
TRBV7-2	TRBJ1-1	CASSRQHMNTEAFF
TRBV5-1	TRBJ2-2	CASSLVGPSNTGELFF
TRBV11-3	TRBJ2-3	CASTTGTANADTQYF
TRBV6-4	TRBJ2-1	CASSVEGGGIGEQFF
TRBV15	TRBJ2-7	CATSKGSTSGGSYEQYF
TRBV18	TRBJ1-2	CASSPNQAVISNYGYTF
TRBV4-2	TRBJ2-1	CASSSSGTHNVYNEQFF
TRBV14	TRBJ2-1	CASSQSYEQFF
TRBV11-3	TRBJ2-7	CASSKTAYEQYF
TRBV30	TRBJ2-7	CATPRDSYEQYF
TRBV9	TRBJ2-7	CASSGGGGRGSYEQYF
TRBV19	TRBJ2-2	CASSYRGRSGELFF
TRBV9	TRBJ2-2	CASSVGIGVTGELFF
TRBV4-3	TRBJ1-5	CASSLTFDQPQHF
TRBV29-1	TRBJ2-7	CSVEGGRGVDEQYF
TRBV4-2	TRBJ2-1	CASSQDNGLSYNEQFF
TRBV5-6	TRBJ1-6	CASSLAPTEDSPLHF
TRBV4-3	TRBJ1-6	CASSQDLRGGYNSPLHF
TRBV15	TRBJ1-5	CATSRGRGGYSNQPQHF
TRBV7-6	TRBJ2-1	CASSLGPSSYNEQFF
TRBV5-4	TRBJ1-6	CASSLQGIRSPLHF
TRBV11-2	TRBJ2-7	CASSSSPGTMGEQYF
TRBV4-1	TRBJ2-3	CASSQLSGGAADTQYF
TRBV5-1	TRBJ2-6	CASSLVGGKANVLTF
TRBV7-9	TRBJ2-5	CASSLAGGYQETQYF
TRBV4-1	TRBJ1-1	CASSPPSAGAITEAFF
TRBV4-3	TRBJ2-7	CASSQVVGPYEQYF
TRBV7-8	TRBJ1-2	CASSLGGIRDYGYTF
TRBV27	TRBJ1-2	CASSFGGGAGYTF
TRBV2	TRBJ1-1	CASTRIGGGLNTEAFF
TRBV10-3	TRBJ2-5	CAIRSGPQETQYF
TRBV7-9	TRBJ1-3	CASSLRLTGSGNTIYF
TRBV11-2	TRBJ2-5	CASSPGGRETQYF
TRBV11-2	TRBJ1-2	CASSLWEGNYGYTF
TRBV4-3	TRBJ2-1	CASSQATWGEGYNEQFF
TRBV13	TRBJ1-2	CASSLVEPGLDGYTF
TRBV6-5	TRBJ2-7	CASSWDQGGYEQYF
TRBV5-1	TRBJ2-7	CASSLTGGNYEQYF
TRBV18	TRBJ1-1	CASSLTPDTEAFF
TRBV18	TRBJ1-4	CASSPTGSNEKLFF
TRBV18	TRBJ2-7	CASSPRPSRSVDEQYF
TRBV5-8	TRBJ1-1	CASSHMGIHNEAFF
TRBV9	TRBJ2-6	CASSVGVTGEGTGANVLTF
TRBV7-6	TRBJ2-3	CASSFEQATQYF
TRBV30	TRBJ2-1	CAWSTDSGYNEQFF
TRBV10-3	TRBJ2-7	CATRGPTYEQYF
TRBV5-1	TRBJ1-2	CASSFDGTNGYTF
TRBV11-2	TRBJ2-1	CASSVHTSSYNEQFF